This TCR beta chain was captured by sequencing in a study of control samples from healthy donors and cancer patients (dated by TCRdb to the early 2020s). The CDR3 runs 15 residues from the cysteine to the phenylalanine. The DNA shown is the 45-base CDR3, in frame from base 1. V and J lose 5 bases and 6 bases, and a span of 16 bases separates them. Based on the germline V gene, the CDR1 and CDR2 sequences are KGHDR and SFDVKD. Library preparation used the immunoSEQ multiplex PCR assay. Drawn from immuneACCESS, this table holds only the in-frame rearrangements with V and J called that TCRdb kept. Clones are partly lost; checked studies trace under half to an unresolved V gene and leave the rest unexplained. For this sample there are approximately 170,000 clones; 88% appear just once. Jointly, the top ten make up approximately 4.9% of the sample. For this clone: Its cognate antigen has yet to be identified. No much larger clonotype is one base removed from it; base qualities were not supplied.

The V and J segments used are TRBV24-1 and TRBJ2-1; the D gene is possibly TRBD1, with 6 bases matching. The sample consisted of blood. The clonotype comes from a woman under 40 in good health. The CDR3 loop reads CATSASILQGNEQFF. The sequenced DNA: TGTGCCACCAGTGCGTCAATACTACAGGGCAATGAGCAGTTCTTC.